A single sample is the source of the 16 T cell receptor beta chains below, sequenced in a study of beta chain features in type 1 diabetes. Investigators reverse transcribed all isolated RNA, so they sequenced expressed TCRB transcripts. Produced via immunoSEQ multiplex PCR; TCRdb's table is partial and in-frame only. The table includes 130,000 to 150,000 clones, 8% to 13% detected once. The sequenced sample was naive CD4+ T cells from blood. Every receptor here comes from a man aged 18 to 30 in good health.

The chain couples TRBV7-2 to TRBJ1-2, with D perhaps matching TRBD1 (6 bases). This CDR3 is built from 13 residues. The germline CDR1 and CDR2 sequences are SGHTA and FQGNSA. With 4 bases removed from V and 8 bases from J, the gap between germline ends came to 14 bases. Here the CDR3 DNA reads TGTGCCAGCAGCTCCAGGGGCGCGGTGGGCTACACCTTC. As protein: CASSSRGAVGYTF.

This clone was counted only a few times. This chain uses TRBV7-2 with TRBJ2-1; 9 positions agree with TRBD2. The germline V gene encodes CDR1 SGHTA and CDR2 FQGNSA. The CDR3 has 15 residues. V was clipped by 3 bases and J by 9 bases; unmatched bases: 9. DNA of the CDR3: TGTGCCAGCAGCTTTACCGGGACTAGCCTAGTTGAGCAGTTCTTC. It yields the protein CASSFTGTSLVEQFF. The whole variable domain, filled in from reference TRBV7-2 and TRBJ2-1, reads GAGVSQSPSNKVTEKGKDVELRCDPISGHTALYWYRQSLGQGLEFLIYFQGNSAPDKSGLPSDRFSAERTGGSVSTLTIQRTQQEDSAVYLCASSFTGTSLVEQFFGPGTRLTVL.

In this sample, this clone turned up a few times. The genes are TRBV27 and TRBJ2-5; D gene uncertain. Between the trimmed V and J ends, which lost 3 bases and 0 bases, there was a span of 5 bases. The CDR3 has 13 residues. CDR1 and CDR2 (germline): MNHEY, SMNVEV (reference sequence). The CDR3 coding sequence is TGTGCCAGCAGTTTTTCGTACCAAGAGACCCAGTACTTC. This sequence encodes CASSFSYQETQYF.

This clone was found a few times. The rearrangement joins TRBV7-8 to TRBJ1-2; TRBD1 matches at 8 bases. There are 15 residues in the CDR3. Germline V gives CDR1 SGHVS, CDR2 FQNEAQ. Trimming removed 3 bases from V and 3 bases from J; junction bases left unmatched: 6. In DNA, the CDR3 is TGTGCCAGCAGCTTCCTTGGACAGGGCCACTATGGCTACACCTTC. It yields the protein CASSFLGQGHYGYTF.

The chain is built from TRBV5-1 and TRBJ2-4; 10 bases are shared with TRBD1. CDR1 and CDR2 (germline): SGHRS, YFSETQ. The CDR3 sequence is 15 residues long. V shed 4 bases, J shed 5 bases, and the junction held 6 bases outside the gene matches. CDR3 residues: CASSITGTGENIQYF. The DNA for the CDR3 is TGCGCCAGCAGCATCACCGGGACAGGGGAAAACATTCAGTACTTC.

This clone occurred a few times. The chain couples TRBV7-2 to TRBJ1-5; 9 positions match TRBD1. CDR1 SGHTA and CDR2 FQGNSA come from the germline V gene. Trimming removed 4 bases from V and 5 bases from J; junction bases left unmatched: 6. This CDR3 comprises 15 residues. The CDR3 DNA sequence: TGTGCCAGCAGCTCGAACAGGGGGCGAGATCAGCCCCAGCATTTT. This translates into CASSSNRGRDQPQHF.

This sequence joins TRBV18 and TRBJ2-5; TRBD2 agrees at 9 bases. The CDR3 totals 18 residues. Germline V gene data show CDR1 as KGHSH and CDR2 as LQKENI. Trimming at V came to 6 bases and at J to 0 bases, leaving 14 bases not matched to a gene. This CDR3 is CASSRRASGDQYQETQYF. For the CDR3, the DNA is TGTGCCAGCTCCCGACGGGCTAGCGGGGATCAGTACCAAGAGACCCAGTACTTC.

V and J are TRBV14 and TRBJ1-6; D may be TRBD1 (6 bases). The CDR3 totals 17 residues. CDR1 SGHDN and CDR2 FVKESK come from the germline V gene. Trimming took off 4 bases at V and 10 bases at J, with 23 bases between the two ends. The CDR3 nucleotides are TGTGCCAGCAGCCGTCGGACAGCCGCTTTAGGTGGGTCACCCCTCCACTTT. It specifies CASSRRTAALGGSPLHF. Full variable domain (rest looked up from reference TRBV14 and TRBJ1-6): EAGVTQFPSHSVIEKGQTVTLRCDPISGHDNLYWYRRVMGKEIKFLLHFVKESKQDESGMPNNRFLAERTGGTYSTLKVQPAELEDSGVYFCASSRRTAALGGSPLHFGNGTRLTVT.

As to this clone: The sample contains more than one DNA sequence encoding this CDR3. V gene TRBV9 combines with J gene TRBJ2-7; possibly TRBD2 for D (6 bases). The germline gives CDR1 SGDLS, CDR2 YYNGEE. V was cut by 2 bases and J by 0 bases, with 12 bases left in between. CDR3 length equals 15 residues. The CDR3 DNA follows: TGTGCCAGCAGCGTGGGTGCGGGGAGCTCCTACGAGCAGTACTTC. As protein: CASSVGAGSSYEQYF.

This clone turned up a few times. The chain links TRBV7-6 to TRBJ2-7; maybe TRBD2 (6 bases). CDR1 and CDR2 (germline): SGHVS, FNYEAQ. The CDR3 is 18 residues long. The V and J ends lost 1 base and 0 bases respectively, with 19 bases between them. CDR3 bases: TGTGCCAGCAGCTTAGGGGCCACTAGCCCCTTCTTCTCCTACGAGCAGTACTTC. Its translation is CASSLGATSPFFSYEQYF.

This clone was counted only a few times. This chain uses TRBV5-1 with TRBJ2-2; D is undetermined. The CDR3 has 12 amino acids. V lost 4 bases and J 7 bases, leaving 8 bases between the germline ends. Germline CDR1 SGHRS, CDR2 YFSETQ. The CDR3 sequence is CASSTDLGELFF. CDR3 sequence (DNA): TGCGCCAGCAGCACTGATCTCGGGGAGCTGTTTTTT.

This chain joins TRBV30 and TRBJ2-7; TRBD1 matches at 7 bases. This CDR3 contains 14 residues. The J segment lost 2 bases and the V segment lost 2 bases, leaving 6 bases of the junction unmatched. Germline lookup yields CDR1 GTSNPN and CDR2 SVGIG (reference sequence). The CDR3 DNA sequence: TGTGCCTGGAGTCGGGGACAGTCCCCCTACGAGCAGTACTTC. Its translation is CAWSRGQSPYEQYF.

CDR3 bases: TGTGCCAGTAGTTCTCTAGCGGGTCCCTACGAGCAGTACTTC. Translated, it gives CASSSLAGPYEQYF. The chain employs TRBV19 and TRBJ2-7; 8 bases match TRBD2. Looked up from germline, CDR1 is LNHDA and CDR2 is SQIVND (reference sequence). The CDR3 covers 14 residues. The J segment lost 2 bases and the V segment lost 5 bases, leaving 5 bases of the junction unmatched.

This clone was picked up many times. The rearrangement uses TRBV21-1 and TRBJ2-5; the DNA was not used to check the table's D call, TRBD1. TRBV21-1 counts as a pseudogene. The CDR3 loop spans 15 amino acids. The CDR3 DNA reads TGTGCCAGCAGCCCAAGACAGGGGGCGAGGGAGACCCAGTACTTC. It encodes CASSPRQGARETQYF.

The genes are TRBV5-1 and TRBJ1-4; 7 bases line up with TRBD1. CDR3 length: 15 residues. Germline trimming cut 4 bases from V and 0 bases from J; bases unmatched to any gene: 3. The germline CDR1 and CDR2 sequences are SGHRS and YFSETQ. Here the CDR3 reads CASSVQGATNEKLFF. The CDR3 bases are TGCGCCAGCAGCGTCCAGGGGGCAACTAATGAAAAACTGTTTTTT.

The chain carries TRBV11-2 and TRBJ2-1; TRBD2 aligns across 13 bases. Germline assignment: CDR1 SGHAT and CDR2 FQNNGV. The CDR3 extends over 15 amino acids. With V trimmed by 5 bases and J by 7 bases, 5 bases remained unmatched. CDR3 residues: CASSTLAGGLNEQFF. In DNA, the CDR3 is TGTGCCAGCAGCACACTAGCGGGGGGGTTAAATGAGCAGTTCTTC.